A single sample gave rise to the 16 T cell receptor beta chains below, sequenced in a study of shared clonotypes between healthy human individuals. Using immunoSEQ multiplex PCR, the repertoire was profiled, and TCRdb retains in-frame clones only, with some absent. The data hold around 2,000,000 clones, with about 92% observed a single time. Naive CD8 cells lacked CD45RO and underwent positive selection for CCR7, leaving out terminally differentiated effector memory CD45RA+ cells. Sequencing was carried out using naive CD8+ T cells from PBMCs. Source of these receptors: a man younger than 30 in good health. Some clones in this sample may be carry-over from other donors' samples.

A word on this clone: The sample holds other DNA sequences that translate to the same CDR3. This chain connects TRBV5-5 to TRBJ2-7; 7 nucleotides line up with TRBD1. The CDR3 contains 12 residues. CDR1 and CDR2 (germline): SGHKS, YYEKEE (reference sequence). With V trimmed by 3 bases and J by 4 bases, 1 base remained unmatched. CDR3 nucleotide sequence: TGTGCCAGCAGCTGGACAGGTTACGAGCAGTACTTC. Encoded protein: CASSWTGYEQYF.

The chain couples TRBV6-5 to TRBJ2-6; D call uncertain. V lost 2 bases, J lost 4 bases, and 9 bases lay in between. Germline CDR1 and CDR2: MNHEY and SVGAGI. The CDR3 loop spans 15 amino acids. The CDR3 here is CASSYVWSGANVLTF. In DNA form, the CDR3 reads TGTGCCAGCAGTTACGTATGGTCCGGGGCCAACGTCCTGACTTTC.

The chain is built from TRBV2 and TRBJ1-5, with TRBD1 matching 8 bases. The J segment lost 3 bases and the V segment lost 6 bases, leaving 1 base of the junction unmatched. The CDR3 has 13 amino acids. Germline V gene lookup returns CDR1 SNHLY and CDR2 FYNNEI. The CDR3 spells CASRDRDNQPQHF. CDR3 coding DNA: TGTGCCAGCAGGGACAGGGACAATCAGCCCCAGCATTTT.

This chain uses TRBV29-1 with TRBJ2-2; the D gene could be TRBD1 or TRBD2 (5 bases each). The CDR3 spans 14 residues. From germline, CDR1 is SQVTM and CDR2 ANQGSEA. V was cut by 4 bases and J by 6 bases, with 15 bases left in between. The CDR3 nucleotides are TGCAGCGTTGCGGGGACCGCGACGGCCGGGGAGCTGTTTTTT. Translation: CSVAGTATAGELFF.

The chain joins TRBV30 to TRBJ2-2, with D unresolved. The CDR3 runs 15 residues. Per germline, CDR1 GTSNPN and CDR2 SVGIG (reference sequence). V lost 3 bases, J lost 0 bases, and 11 bases lay in between. The CDR3 region is CAWRIPFANTGELFF. CDR3 coding DNA: TGTGCCTGGAGGATACCGTTCGCGAACACCGGGGAGCTGTTTTTT.

The chain couples TRBV28 to TRBJ2-3, with 12 bases fitting TRBD1. CDR3 length: 16 residues. J gave up 5 bases and V 6 bases, and 9 bases lay outside the gene matches. Germline V lookup: CDR1 MDHEN, CDR2 SYDVKM. The CDR3 DNA follows: TGTGCCAGCAGGCACCGGGACAGGGGGCGAGAAGATACGCAGTATTTT. It specifies CASRHRDRGREDTQYF. Full variable domain (outside the CDR3, taken from reference TRBV28 and TRBJ2-3): DVKVTQSSRYLVKRTGEKVFLECVQDMDHENMFWYRQDPGLGLRLIYFSYDVKMKEKGDIPEGYSVSREKKERFSLILESASTNQTSMYLCASRHRDRGREDTQYFGPGTRLTVL.

The table lists this clone with a count of one. V is TRBV9 and J is TRBJ2-7; 11 bases are a match to TRBD2. V was pared by 2 bases and J by 6 bases, with 10 bases of the junction left unmatched. The CDR3 length is 16 residues. Germline loops: CDR1 SGDLS, CDR2 YYNGEE. The CDR3 here is CASSVGTSGHSVEQYF. In DNA, the CDR3 is TGTGCCAGCAGCGTCGGGACTAGCGGCCACTCCGTCGAGCAGTACTTC.

The CDR3 sequence is CASTPTPGSYNEQFF. As DNA, the CDR3 is TGTGCCAGTACCCCCACCCCTGGCTCCTACAATGAGCAGTTCTTC. The V and J genes are TRBV28 and TRBJ2-1, with no clear D. CDR1 is MDHEN, CDR2 SYDVKM, per germline. This CDR3 region has 15 residues. V was pared by 9 bases and J by 0 bases, with 15 bases between.

With regard to this clone: Other DNA variants within this sample encode the same CDR3. This sequence joins TRBV7-9 and TRBJ2-7, with a possible D match to TRBD2 (5 bases). V was trimmed by 2 bases and J by 0 bases, leaving 11 bases between them. The germline V gene encodes CDR1 SEHNR and CDR2 FQNEAQ (reference sequence). This CDR3 has 15 residues. The CDR3 sequence: CASSLPGLSSYEQYF. The CDR3 DNA is TGTGCCAGCAGCTTACCGGGATTAAGCTCCTACGAGCAGTACTTC.

The chain recombines TRBV27 with TRBJ1-2, with 7 positions matching TRBD1. The CDR3 has 15 amino acids. From germline, CDR1 is MNHEY and CDR2 SMNVEV (reference sequence). V was clipped by 7 bases and J by 1 base; unmatched bases: 9. CDR3 sequence reads: CASTLSRDSNYGYTF. The DNA for the CDR3 is TGTGCCAGCACCCTCAGCCGGGACAGTAACTATGGCTACACCTTC.

V usage is TRBV10-3 and J usage is TRBJ2-7; 7 bases are shared with TRBD1. Trimming took 2 bases from V and 2 from J; bases not matched to a gene: 9. CDR3 length: 16 residues. The germline V gene encodes CDR1 ENHRY and CDR2 SYGVKD. The CDR3 here is CAISEPVSRGPYEQYF. In nucleotides, the CDR3 is TGTGCCATCAGTGAGCCCGTGTCTAGGGGGCCCTACGAGCAGTACTTC.

Worth noting for this clone: Other DNA sequences from this sample encode an identical CDR3 as well. This rearrangement joins TRBV7-6 to TRBJ1-1; D might be TRBD1 (5 bases). The germline CDR1 and CDR2 sequences are SGHVS and FNYEAQ. Trimming took off 1 base at V and 4 bases at J, with 10 bases between the two ends. This CDR3 is built from 14 residues. CDR3 sequence (DNA): TGTGCCAGCAGCTTAGGGGGGAGTGGCACTGAAGCTTTCTTT. Its translation: CASSLGGSGTEAFF.

The chain recombines TRBV7-2 with TRBJ1-5; D call uncertain. The ends were cut back, 5 bases at V and 1 base at J, with 12 bases in the middle. The CDR3 consists of 15 residues. Germline V gene data show CDR1 as SGHTA and CDR2 as FQGNSA. This CDR3 is CASSLGPASNQPQHF. CDR3 coding DNA: TGTGCCAGCAGCCTCGGACCGGCCAGCAATCAGCCCCAGCATTTT.

The gene calls are TRBV5-1 and TRBJ1-3; 7 nucleotides line up with TRBD1. V gave up 3 bases and J gave up 4 bases; unmatched junction bases: 16. The CDR3 is 18 residues long. The germline V gene has CDR1 SGHRS and CDR2 YFSETQ. Here the CDR3 reads CASSSAIAPKQGGNTIYF. The CDR3 nucleotides are TGCGCCAGCAGCTCCGCCATAGCTCCAAAACAGGGGGGAAACACCATATATTTT.

The chain uses TRBV4-1 and TRBJ2-7; D perhaps matches TRBD2 (5 bases). Germline V lookup: CDR1 MGHRA, CDR2 YSYEKL. CDR3 length equals 13 residues. Trimming removed 5 bases from V and 5 bases from J, with 13 bases in between. The DNA of the CDR3 is TGCGCCAGCAGCTTCGTGGCGGGTGACGAGCAGTACTTC. Protein product: CASSFVAGDEQYF.

The CDR3: CASSLFSRSRYTDTQYF. DNA for the CDR3: TGTGCCAGCAGTTTATTTTCCAGGAGCAGATACACAGATACGCAGTATTTT. This chain joins TRBV27 and TRBJ2-3; D is ambiguous. The CDR3 has 17 amino acids. In germline, CDR1 is MNHEY, CDR2 SMNVEV (reference sequence). With 1 base removed from V and 2 bases from J, the gap between germline ends came to 16 bases.